The 30 T cell receptor beta chains reported below all come from one sample, sequenced in a study of response to subunit inactivated influenza vaccine. TCRdb processed the RT-PCR reads anew with MiXCR; each CDR3 protein has one entry. Here the sample spans about 520,000 distinct CDR3 sequences, about 25% being singletons. Sequencing was performed on CD4+ T cells sorted from PBMCs, taken around 5 days after vaccination. These receptors all come from a man aged 50 to 59 who received an inactivated influenza vaccine.

V gene TRBV10-3 combines with J gene TRBJ1-2, with D possibly TRBD1 on 5 matching bases. The germline V gene has CDR1 ENHRY and CDR2 SYGVKD. CDR3 length equals 14 residues. Trimming left V 3 bases short and J 2 bases short, with 10 bases between. The CDR3 loop is CAISDGADNYGYTF. The CDR3 nucleotides are TGTGCCATCAGTGATGGGGCGGACAACTATGGCTACACCTTC.

The chain recombines TRBV27 with TRBJ2-1; 15 bases fit TRBD2. After removal of 3 bases from V and 7 bases from J, the junction contained 4 bases not matched to a gene. Germline-derived CDR1 and CDR2 are MNHEY and SMNVEV (reference sequence). The CDR3 is made up of 16 amino acids. CDR3 in DNA: TGTGCCAGCAGTTTCTTTGGGACTAGCGGGAGGAATGAGCAGTTCTTC. Translating it yields CASSFFGTSGRNEQFF.

The V gene is TRBV9, the J gene TRBJ2-1; possibly TRBD1 or TRBD2 for D (5 bases each). With 0 bases removed from V and 0 bases from J, the gap between germline ends came to 10 bases. The germline gives CDR1 SGDLS, CDR2 YYNGEE. The CDR3 loop spans 16 amino acids. In DNA form, the CDR3 reads TGTGCCAGCAGCGTAGGGGGAGACAGCTCCTACAATGAGCAGTTCTTC. It is translated as CASSVGGDSSYNEQFF.

The rearrangement joins TRBV20-1 to TRBJ1-5; D ambiguous. Trimming cost V 5 bases and J 2 bases, with 13 bases left between them. The germline gives CDR1 DFQATT, CDR2 SNEGSKA (reference sequence). The CDR3 has 14 amino acids. CDR3 region: CSAHDKAGNQPQHF. CDR3 coding DNA: TGCAGTGCTCATGACAAGGCGGGCAATCAGCCCCAGCATTTT.

In this sample, this clonotype turned up a few times. The chain carries TRBV20-1 and TRBJ2-3; no firm D call. Germline CDR1 reads DFQATT; CDR2 reads SNEGSKA (reference sequence). The CDR3 totals 11 residues. V dropped 3 bases and J dropped 11 bases, with 12 bases sitting between them. In DNA, the CDR3 is TGCAGTGCTAGGGCCGGGCTCGAGCAGTATTTT. Translation gives CSARAGLEQYF.

The chain links TRBV11-2 to TRBJ2-7; the D is unclear. In germline, CDR1 is SGHAT, CDR2 FQNNGV. The germline V and J ends were trimmed by 5 bases and 3 bases, with 14 bases remaining between them. This CDR3 is built from 14 residues. The CDR3 reads CASSRVTRYYEQYF. CDR3 bases: TGTGCCAGCAGCCGGGTTACGCGCTACTACGAGCAGTACTTC.

The chain links TRBV20-1 to TRBJ1-6; D might be TRBD1 (5 bases). The CDR3 extends over 14 amino acids. Per the germline V gene, CDR1 is DFQATT and CDR2 is SNEGSKA (reference sequence). V lost 5 bases and J lost 8, with 16 bases in between. In DNA form, the CDR3 reads TGCAGTGCTCCGTTTGGGGCATCGGATTCACCCCTCCACTTT. Protein sequence: CSAPFGASDSPLHF.

This clonotype was seen repeatedly, ten times or more. The V gene is TRBV10-3, the J gene TRBJ2-5, with 13 bases lining up with TRBD2. Looked up from germline, CDR1 is ENHRY and CDR2 is SYGVKD. Germline trimming cut 6 bases from V and 6 bases from J; bases unmatched to any gene: 7. CDR3 length equals 15 residues. In DNA form, the CDR3 reads TGTGCCATCAGCTACGGACTAGCGGGGGAACAGACCCAGTACTTC. It is translated as CAISYGLAGEQTQYF.

In its sample, this clonotype was seen a few times. The rearrangement links TRBV4-1 to TRBJ2-7; weak D call: TRBD1 (6 bases). Trimming left V 0 bases short and J 5 bases short, with 20 bases between. CDR1 and CDR2 from the germline V gene are MGHRA and YSYEKL. There are 17 residues in the CDR3. The CDR3 protein is CASSQDPGQGGSDEQYF. As DNA, the CDR3 is TGCGCCAGCAGCCAAGATCCGGGACAAGGGGGAAGCGACGAGCAGTACTTC.

This clonotype was picked up a small number of times. The rearrangement links TRBV27 to TRBJ2-1; 9 nucleotides match TRBD2. This CDR3 contains 16 residues. Germline CDR1 and CDR2: MNHEY and SMNVEV (reference sequence). The J segment lost 7 bases and the V segment lost 4 bases, leaving 11 bases of the junction unmatched. The CDR3 region has the DNA TGTGCCAGCAGTTATACGATGGCGGGGGGGATAAATGAGCAGTTCTTC. Encoded protein: CASSYTMAGGINEQFF.

This clonotype was found many times. The chain links TRBV12-3 or TRBV12-4 to TRBJ1-1; possibly TRBD1 for D (5 bases). CDR3 length: 12 amino acids. Trimming removed 3 bases from V and 5 bases from J, with 7 bases in between. CDR3 sequence (DNA): TGTGCCAGCAGTTTGGGGGTAACTGAAGCTTTCTTT. Protein: CASSLGVTEAFF.

The CDR3 DNA follows: TGCAGTGCTAGAGATCTCCGGGACAGCTACGAGCAGTACTTC. It specifies CSARDLRDSYEQYF. This sequence joins TRBV20-1 and TRBJ2-7; TRBD1 matches at 7 bases. This CDR3 spans 14 amino acids. Germline-derived CDR1 and CDR2 are DFQATT and SNEGSKA (reference sequence). The V gene end was trimmed by 0 bases and the J gene end by 3 bases; junction bases not matched to a gene: 5.

The chain uses TRBV29-1 and TRBJ2-7; weak D call: TRBD2 (6 bases). The V end was cut by 5 bases, the J end by 2 bases, with 16 bases between. The CDR3 runs to 14 residues. Germline V gene sequence: CDR1 SQVTM, CDR2 ANQGSEA. This CDR3 is CSVPGRTDPYEQYF. The CDR3 DNA follows: TGCAGCGTTCCAGGGAGGACGGATCCCTACGAGCAGTACTTC.

The chain carries TRBV27 and TRBJ2-3; D gene unclear. The germline V gene has CDR1 MNHEY and CDR2 SMNVEV (reference sequence). The CDR3 runs to 14 residues. V was cut by 0 bases and J by 4 bases, with 8 bases left in between. CDR3 region: CASSLSPQADTQYF. Here the CDR3 DNA reads TGTGCCAGCAGTTTATCCCCGCAGGCAGATACGCAGTATTTT.

The chain recombines TRBV6-1 with TRBJ1-1; 8 bases are a match to TRBD1. Germline CDR1 reads MNHNS; CDR2 reads SASEGT. V lost 6 bases, J lost 2 bases, and 5 bases stayed unmatched. The CDR3 is 14 residues long. The CDR3 DNA is TGTGCCAGCAGAGACGACAGGGGCAACACTGAAGCTTTCTTT. The encoded protein is CASRDDRGNTEAFF.

This clonotype was detected only a few times. The rearrangement uses TRBV29-1 and TRBJ2-3; the D is unclear. CDR3 length: 12 residues. CDR1 SQVTM and CDR2 ANQGSEA come from the germline V gene. The V and J ends lost 3 bases and 0 bases respectively, with 4 bases between them. This chain's CDR3 is CSVDQSTDTQYF. The CDR3 region has the DNA TGCAGCGTTGACCAGAGCACAGATACGCAGTATTTT.

The J gene is TRBJ2-3, the V gene TRBV7-2; the match to TRBD1 covers 8 bases. There are 16 residues in the CDR3. V was clipped by 5 bases and J by 0 bases; unmatched bases: 7. CDR1 and CDR2 (germline): SGHTA, FQGNSA. The CDR3 is CASSGQGTPSTDTQYF. DNA for the CDR3: TGTGCCAGCAGCGGACAGGGCACCCCTAGCACAGATACGCAGTATTTT.

The chain carries TRBV15 and TRBJ2-5, with TRBD1 as a possible D gene (6 bases). The CDR3 extends over 20 amino acids. Per germline, CDR1 LNHNV and CDR2 YYDKDF (reference sequence). The V end lost 1 base, the J end lost 0 bases, and 24 bases lay between the germline ends. The CDR3 nucleotides are TGTGCCACCAGCAGAGGATCGGGCAGGGGAGTACCCTCGGACCAAGAGACCCAGTACTTC. It translates to CATSRGSGRGVPSDQETQYF.

The J gene is TRBJ2-1, the V gene TRBV20-1; no firm D call. The CDR3 totals 13 residues. Looked up from germline, CDR1 is DFQATT and CDR2 is SNEGSKA (reference sequence). V lost 0 bases and J lost 5, with 8 bases in between. The CDR3 bases are TGCAGTGCTAGAGATCCGAGAGACAATGAGCAGTTCTTC. Protein sequence: CSARDPRDNEQFF.

The V gene is TRBV5-1, the J gene TRBJ2-3; D ambiguous. Per germline, CDR1 SGHRS and CDR2 YFSETQ. The CDR3 length is 14 residues. V lost 4 bases and J 0 bases, leaving 9 bases between the germline ends. CDR3 nucleotides: TGCGCCAGCAGCCCTCAGCAAAGCACAGATACGCAGTATTTT. This sequence encodes CASSPQQSTDTQYF.

This clonotype has only a few counts. The chain links TRBV4-3 to TRBJ2-2; 8 bases are shared with TRBD1. Germline assignment: CDR1 LGHNA and CDR2 YSLEER. The CDR3 has 17 residues. Trimming removed 1 base from V and 4 bases from J; junction bases left unmatched: 8. The CDR3 sequence is CASSQGATGVSTGELFF. CDR3 bases: TGCGCCAGCAGCCAAGGTGCGACAGGGGTTTCCACCGGGGAGCTGTTTTTT.

The rearrangement uses TRBV4-1 and TRBJ2-5; a possible D gene is TRBD2 (5 bases). Germline CDR1 reads MGHRA; CDR2 reads YSYEKL. The V and J ends lost 0 bases and 5 bases respectively, with 10 bases between them. The CDR3 has 14 residues. CDR3 loop: CASSQDRGWETQYF. The CDR3 nucleotides read TGCGCCAGCAGCCAAGATCGGGGTTGGGAGACCCAGTACTTC.

This chain joins TRBV20-1 and TRBJ2-3, with TRBD2 identical over 7 bases. The ends lost 5 bases at V and 2 bases at J; junction bases unmatched: 10. The CDR3 is made up of 15 amino acids. The germline V gene has CDR1 DFQATT and CDR2 SNEGSKA (reference sequence). CDR3 residues: CSAGLRRGNTDTQYF. CDR3 coding DNA: TGCAGTGCTGGTCTCCGGCGGGGGAACACAGATACGCAGTATTTT.

This clonotype was found a few times. This chain joins TRBV5-1 and TRBJ2-3; TRBD1 might be the D (6 bases). This CDR3 has 16 residues. Between the trimmed V and J ends, which lost 5 bases and 0 bases, there was a span of 16 bases. The germline V gene has CDR1 SGHRS and CDR2 YFSETQ. CDR3 DNA sequence: TGCGCCAGCAGGATGGGGACATCCTTAAGCACAGATACGCAGTATTTT. Residues: CASRMGTSLSTDTQYF. Full variable domain (outside the CDR3, taken from reference TRBV5-1 and TRBJ2-3): KAGVTQTPRYLIKTRGQQVTLSCSPISGHRSVSWYQQTPGQGLQFLFEYFSETQRNKGNFPGRFSGRQFSNSRSEMNVSTLELGDSALYLCASRMGTSLSTDTQYFGPGTRLTVL.

This clonotype was detected a few times. V and J are TRBV7-2 and TRBJ2-1, with 12 bases aligning to TRBD2. Germline V gives CDR1 SGHTA, CDR2 FQGNSA. With 6 bases clipped from V and 9 bases from J, the junction kept 9 bases outside the gene matches. The CDR3 contains 15 residues. CDR3 in amino acids: CASRNLAGGPIEQFF. The CDR3 nucleotides are TGTGCCAGCAGAAATCTAGCGGGAGGGCCTATTGAGCAGTTCTTC.

The rearrangement joins TRBV24-1 to TRBJ2-5; tentative D call: TRBD1 (6 bases). V was shortened by 3 bases and J by 1 base, with 11 bases between the two germline ends. Germline V CDR1 and CDR2: KGHDR, SFDVKD. This CDR3 comprises 15 residues. DNA for the CDR3: TGTGCCACCAGTGATCCTGACAGGCCCCAAGAGACCCAGTACTTC. This encodes CATSDPDRPQETQYF.

V is TRBV12-3 or TRBV12-4 and J is TRBJ1-1, with no clear D. CDR3 length: 14 residues. V lost 2 bases to trimming and J lost 0 bases, with 7 bases between them. CDR3 in amino acids: CASSLSWLNTEAFF. DNA for the CDR3: TGTGCCAGCAGTTTATCGTGGTTGAACACTGAAGCTTTCTTT.

This rearrangement joins TRBV7-2 to TRBJ2-5; 9 bases are shared with TRBD2. The V segment lost 1 base and the J segment 4 bases; nucleotides outside the gene matches: 7. Germline V gene sequence: CDR1 SGHTA, CDR2 FQGNSA. This CDR3 has 16 amino acids. In nucleotides, the CDR3 is TGTGCCAGCAGCTTAGTTGGGACTAGCCGAGGAGAGACCCAGTACTTC. As protein: CASSLVGTSRGETQYF.

Ten or more counts support this clonotype. V and J are TRBV20-1 and TRBJ2-7, with D hard to call. The germline gives CDR1 DFQATT, CDR2 SNEGSKA (reference sequence). V lost 6 bases to trimming and J lost 6 bases, with 18 bases between them. CDR3 length: 13 residues. The CDR3 DNA sequence: TGCAGTGCCCGTAGTGGTACGGCCTTCGAGCAGTACTTC. Translation gives CSARSGTAFEQYF.

This clonotype was picked up one time. V usage is TRBV6-5 and J usage is TRBJ1-1; D is possibly TRBD1 (5 bases). The CDR3 length is 14 residues. V gave up 2 bases and J gave up 3 bases, with 10 bases separating them. Per germline, CDR1 MNHEY and CDR2 SVGAGI. CDR3: CASSYGGVDTEAFF. CDR3 nucleotides: TGTGCCAGCAGTTACGGGGGGGTTGACACTGAAGCTTTCTTT.